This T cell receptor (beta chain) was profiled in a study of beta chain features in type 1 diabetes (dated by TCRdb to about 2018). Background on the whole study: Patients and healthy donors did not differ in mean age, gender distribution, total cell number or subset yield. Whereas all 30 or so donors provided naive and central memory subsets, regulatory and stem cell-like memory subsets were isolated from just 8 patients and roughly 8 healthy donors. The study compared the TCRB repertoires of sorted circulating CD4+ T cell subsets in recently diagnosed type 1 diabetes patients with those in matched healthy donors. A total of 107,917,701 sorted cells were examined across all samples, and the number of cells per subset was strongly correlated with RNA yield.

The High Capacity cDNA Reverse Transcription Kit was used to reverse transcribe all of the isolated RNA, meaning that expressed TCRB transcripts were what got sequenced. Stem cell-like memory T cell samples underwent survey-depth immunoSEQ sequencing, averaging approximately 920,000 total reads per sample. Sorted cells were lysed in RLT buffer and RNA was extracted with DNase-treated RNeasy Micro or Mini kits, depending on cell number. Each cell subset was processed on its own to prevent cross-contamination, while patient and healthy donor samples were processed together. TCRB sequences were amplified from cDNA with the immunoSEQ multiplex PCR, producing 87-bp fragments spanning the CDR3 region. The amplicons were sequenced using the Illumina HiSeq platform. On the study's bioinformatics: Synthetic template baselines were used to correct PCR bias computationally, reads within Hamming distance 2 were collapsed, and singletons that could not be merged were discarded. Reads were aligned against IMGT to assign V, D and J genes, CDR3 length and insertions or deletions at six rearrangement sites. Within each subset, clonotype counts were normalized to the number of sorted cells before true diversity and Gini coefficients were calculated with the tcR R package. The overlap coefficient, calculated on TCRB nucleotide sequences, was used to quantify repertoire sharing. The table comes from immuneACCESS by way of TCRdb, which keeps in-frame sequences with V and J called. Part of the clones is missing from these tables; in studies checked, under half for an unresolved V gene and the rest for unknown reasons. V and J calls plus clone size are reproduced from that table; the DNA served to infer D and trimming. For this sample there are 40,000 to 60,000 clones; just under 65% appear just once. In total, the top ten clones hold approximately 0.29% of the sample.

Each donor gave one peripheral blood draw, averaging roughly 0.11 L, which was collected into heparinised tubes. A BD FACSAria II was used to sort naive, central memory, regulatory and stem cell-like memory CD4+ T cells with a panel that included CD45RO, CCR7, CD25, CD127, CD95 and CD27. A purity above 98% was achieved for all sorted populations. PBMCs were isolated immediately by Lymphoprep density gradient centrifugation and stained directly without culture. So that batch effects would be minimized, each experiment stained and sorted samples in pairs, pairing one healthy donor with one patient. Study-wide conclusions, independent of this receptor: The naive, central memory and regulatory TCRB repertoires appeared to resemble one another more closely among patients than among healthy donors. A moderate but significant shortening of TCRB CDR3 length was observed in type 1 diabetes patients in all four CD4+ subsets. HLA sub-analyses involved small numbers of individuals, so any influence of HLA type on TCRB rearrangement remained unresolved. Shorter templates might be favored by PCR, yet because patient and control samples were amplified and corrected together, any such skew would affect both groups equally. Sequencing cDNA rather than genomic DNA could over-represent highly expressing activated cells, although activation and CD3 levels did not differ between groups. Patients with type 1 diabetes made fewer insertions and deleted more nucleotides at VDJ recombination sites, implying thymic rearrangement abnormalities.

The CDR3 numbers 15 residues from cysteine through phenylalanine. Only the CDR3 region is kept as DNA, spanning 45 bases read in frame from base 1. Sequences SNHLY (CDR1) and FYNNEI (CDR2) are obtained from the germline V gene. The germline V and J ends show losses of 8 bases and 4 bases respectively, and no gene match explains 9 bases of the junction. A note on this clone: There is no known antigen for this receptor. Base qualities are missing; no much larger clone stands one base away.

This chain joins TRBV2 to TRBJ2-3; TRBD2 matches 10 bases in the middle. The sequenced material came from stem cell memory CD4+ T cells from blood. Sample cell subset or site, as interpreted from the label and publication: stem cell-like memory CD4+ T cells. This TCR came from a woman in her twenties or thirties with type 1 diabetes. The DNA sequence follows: TGTGCCAGCCCGAGGGCTAGCGGGAGTGCAGATACGCAGTATTTT. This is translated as CASPRASGSADTQYF. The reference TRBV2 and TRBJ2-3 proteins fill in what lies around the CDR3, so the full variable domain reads EPEVTQTPSHQVTQMGQEVILRCVPISNHLYFYWYRQILGQKVEFLVSFYNNEISEKSEIFDDQFSVERPDGSNFTLKIRSTKLEDSAMYFCASPRASGSADTQYFGPGTRLTVL.